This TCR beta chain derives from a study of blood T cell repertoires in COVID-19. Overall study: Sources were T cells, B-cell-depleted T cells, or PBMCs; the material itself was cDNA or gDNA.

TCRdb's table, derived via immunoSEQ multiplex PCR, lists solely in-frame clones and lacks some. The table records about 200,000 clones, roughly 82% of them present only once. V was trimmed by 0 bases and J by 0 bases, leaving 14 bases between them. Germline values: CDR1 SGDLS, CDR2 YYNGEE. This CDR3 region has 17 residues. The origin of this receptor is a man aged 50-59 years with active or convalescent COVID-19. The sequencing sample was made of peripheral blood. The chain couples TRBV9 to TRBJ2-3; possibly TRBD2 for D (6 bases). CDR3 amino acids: CASSVAVLATSTDTQYF. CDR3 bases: TGTGCCAGCAGCGTAGCTGTCCTAGCGACTAGCACAGATACGCAGTATTTT.